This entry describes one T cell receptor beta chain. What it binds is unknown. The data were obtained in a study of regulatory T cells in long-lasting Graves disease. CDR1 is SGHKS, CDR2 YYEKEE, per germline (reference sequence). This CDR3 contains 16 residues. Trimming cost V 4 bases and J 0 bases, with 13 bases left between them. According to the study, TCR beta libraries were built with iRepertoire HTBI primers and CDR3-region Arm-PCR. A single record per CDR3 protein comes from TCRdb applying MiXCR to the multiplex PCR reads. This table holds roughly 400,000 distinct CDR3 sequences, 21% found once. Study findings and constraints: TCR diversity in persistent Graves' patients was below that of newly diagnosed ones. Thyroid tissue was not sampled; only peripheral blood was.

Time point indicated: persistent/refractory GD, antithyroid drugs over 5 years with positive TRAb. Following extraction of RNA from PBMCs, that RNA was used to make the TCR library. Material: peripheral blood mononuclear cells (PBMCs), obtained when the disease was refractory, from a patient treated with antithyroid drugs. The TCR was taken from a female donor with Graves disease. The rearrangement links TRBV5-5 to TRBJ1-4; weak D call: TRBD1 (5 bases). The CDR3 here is CASSDGDGPTNEKLFF. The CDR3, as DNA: TGTGCCAGCAGCGACGGGGACGGCCCAACTAATGAAAAACTGTTTTTT. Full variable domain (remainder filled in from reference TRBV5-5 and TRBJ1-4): DAGVTQSPTHLIKTRGQQVTLRCSPISGHKSVSWYQQVLGQGPQFIFQYYEKEERGRGNFPDRFSARQFPNYSSELNVNALLLGDSALYLCASSDGDGPTNEKLFFGSGTQLSVL.